This T cell receptor beta chain is from a study of blood T cell repertoires in COVID-19. About the study: Acute-phase and convalescent COVID-19 samples originated in the United States, Italy and Spain. T cells, B-cell-depleted T cells, or PBMCs provided the cDNA or gDNA that served as material.

V was clipped by 6 bases and J by 3 bases; unmatched bases: 8. From germline, CDR1 is SNHLY and CDR2 FYNNEI. The CDR3 is 15 amino acids. In the original analysis: Estimation of nucleated cell counts was performed using reference gene primer amplification. This table comes from immunoSEQ multiplex PCR, and its TCRdb copy is limited to in-frame clones, with some not included. Clone size and V and J calls were adopted from that table, with D and trimming inferred from the DNA. The sample has about 210,000 clones, 83% seen once. Material: peripheral blood. The clonotype comes from a woman aged 40 to 49 with active or convalescent COVID-19. The V call is TRBV2, the J call TRBJ2-1; 7 bases line up with TRBD2. In nucleotides, the CDR3 is TGTGCCAGCAGGCCACCGGGGGGAAGCTACAATGAGCAGTTCTTC. Protein: CASRPPGGSYNEQFF.